This TCR beta chain was captured by sequencing in a study of blood T cell repertoires in COVID-19. Trimming took 6 bases from V and 0 from J, leaving 19 bases between them. The germline CDR1 and CDR2 sequences are MNHEY and SMNVEV (reference sequence). This CDR3 is 17 amino acids long. Authors' processing steps: Reference gene primers were amplified, and this amplification served to estimate nucleated cell counts. Here immunoSEQ multiplex PCR was the method, and the copy in TCRdb shows in-frame clones only, minus some. V, J and clone size reflect that table, while D and trimming were determined from the DNA. The table shows 140,000 or so clones, with over 65% occurring only once. This clone was picked up a small number of times.

The chain joins TRBV27 to TRBJ2-3, with TRBD1 as a possible D gene (6 bases). The sequence was obtained from a human donor in a cohort sampled during active COVID-19. What was sequenced was peripheral blood. The CDR3 nucleotides read TGTGCCAGCAGCAAACTGACAGGCCAACGTAGCACAGATACGCAGTATTTT. Its protein product is CASSKLTGQRSTDTQYF.